A single sample is the source of the 22 T cell receptor beta chains below, sequenced in a study of blood T cell repertoires in COVID-19. TCRdb's copy holds only in-frame clones and misses some; the assay was immunoSEQ multiplex PCR. This sample has approximately 210,000 clones, with 84% found just once. Sequencing was performed on peripheral blood. The receptors originated from a woman between 50 and 59 years old with active or convalescent COVID-19.

The genes are TRBV11-2 and TRBJ2-7; D is uncertain. The V gene's germline CDR1 is SGHAT and CDR2 FQNNGV. The CDR3 has 14 amino acids. Trimming stripped 3 bases from V and 5 bases from J, with 14 bases between. CDR3 nucleotide sequence: TGTGCCAGCAGCTTGGGCAGGTCTCCTGACGAGCAGTACTTC. It translates to CASSLGRSPDEQYF.

The table lists this clone with a count of one. This sequence joins TRBV5-1 and TRBJ1-1, with D possibly matching TRBD1 (6 bases). The CDR3 has 11 residues. Germline values: CDR1 SGHRS, CDR2 YFSETQ. Trimming shortened V by 4 bases and J by 8 bases, and 9 bases separated the two germline ends. CDR3 DNA sequence: TGCGCCAGCAGCGCCGGGACAGAAGCTTTCTTT. It encodes CASSAGTEAFF.

This chain uses TRBV5-1 with TRBJ2-7; 7 nucleotides line up with TRBD1. V lost 0 bases and J lost 2; bases outside the gene matches: 2. The CDR3 loop spans 14 amino acids. Germline loops: CDR1 SGHRS, CDR2 YFSETQ. The CDR3 DNA is TGCGCCAGCAGCTTGGGGGACAGCCCCTACGAGCAGTACTTC. Residues: CASSLGDSPYEQYF.

This rearrangement joins TRBV6-5 to TRBJ1-5; D remains ambiguous. This CDR3 region has 14 residues. V was pared by 2 bases and J by 1 base, with 6 bases between. Germline loops: CDR1 MNHEY, CDR2 SVGAGI. CDR3: CASSYGPSNQPQHF. CDR3 nucleotide sequence: TGTGCCAGCAGTTACGGCCCCAGCAATCAGCCCCAGCATTTT.

V gene TRBV28 combines with J gene TRBJ1-4, with a weak D call TRBD1 (5 bases). V lost 4 bases, J lost 5 bases, and 11 bases lay in between. The length of the CDR3 is 14 residues. The germline V gene has CDR1 MDHEN and CDR2 SYDVKM. In DNA, the CDR3 is TGTGCCAGCAGTTCTTCACAGGTGAATGAAAAACTGTTTTTT. Residues: CASSSSQVNEKLFF.

The chain couples TRBV29-1 to TRBJ2-7; 9 bases agree with TRBD1. The J segment lost 1 base and the V segment lost 2 bases, leaving 3 bases of the junction unmatched. The CDR3 is 14 amino acids. Per germline, CDR1 SQVTM and CDR2 ANQGSEA. The CDR3 nucleotides read TGCAGCGTTGAAACCGGGACAGGGTCCTACGAGCAGTACTTC. The encoded protein is CSVETGTGSYEQYF.

This clone has only a few counts. Other DNA sequences of this sample code for an identical CDR3. The chain carries TRBV9 and TRBJ2-2; D remains ambiguous. CDR1 and CDR2 from the germline V gene are SGDLS and YYNGEE. V shed 4 bases and J shed 1 base, with 2 bases lying between them. This CDR3 is 12 amino acids long. CDR3 residues: CASSLNTGELFF. The CDR3 DNA sequence: TGTGCCAGCAGCCTGAACACCGGGGAGCTGTTTTTT.

V is TRBV5-5 and J is TRBJ1-1; no clear D gene. The CDR3 loop spans 14 amino acids. The germline V gene encodes CDR1 SGHKS and CDR2 YYEKEE (reference sequence). Trimming took 4 bases from V and 1 from J, leaving 11 bases between them. The CDR3: CASSLWAGNTEAFF. CDR3 nucleotide sequence: TGTGCCAGCAGCCTTTGGGCGGGGAACACTGAAGCTTTCTTT.

The chain recombines TRBV23-1 with TRBJ1-1; D uncertain. Being an ORF, TRBV23-1 has a function that is uncertain. V was clipped by 3 bases and J by 3 bases, with 14 bases between them. This CDR3 is built from 15 residues. CDR3 sequence (DNA): TGCGCCAGCAGTCACGGGAGAGGGATGTACACTGAAGCTTTCTTT. It translates to CASSHGRGMYTEAFF.

The chain uses TRBV30 and TRBJ1-2; D possibly corresponds to TRBD1 (6 bases). Trimming removed 5 bases from V and 4 bases from J, with 11 bases in between. From germline, CDR1 is GTSNPN and CDR2 SVGIG (reference sequence). This CDR3 is built from 12 residues. In DNA, the CDR3 is TGTGCCTGGGTAGGGGGAGCCTATGGCTACACCTTC. Translated, it gives CAWVGGAYGYTF.

This sequence joins TRBV15 and TRBJ1-5; no definite D call. This CDR3 has 17 amino acids. V was shortened by 3 bases and J by 6 bases, with 21 bases between the two germline ends. Germline lookup yields CDR1 LNHNV and CDR2 YYDKDF (reference sequence). This CDR3 is CATSSRSGSSLGQPQHF. The CDR3 DNA follows: TGTGCCACCAGCAGTCGGTCGGGGTCGTCTTTAGGTCAGCCCCAGCATTTT. The entire variable domain, with the rest obtained from reference TRBV15 and TRBJ1-5, is as follows: DAMVIQNPRYQVTQFGKPVTLSCSQTLNHNVMYWYQQKSSQAPKLLFHYYDKDFNNEADTPDNFQSRRPNTSFCFLDIRSPGLGDTAMYLCATSSRSGSSLGQPQHFGDGTRLSIL.

The chain links TRBV5-1 to TRBJ2-2; 7 bases match TRBD2. Trimming removed 7 bases from V and 4 bases from J; junction bases left unmatched: 7. The CDR3 runs 14 residues. CDR1 and CDR2 from the germline V gene are SGHRS and YFSETQ. The CDR3 loop reads CASAGDGSTGELFF. The CDR3, as DNA: TGCGCCAGCGCGGGAGACGGGTCCACCGGGGAGCTGTTTTTT.

The V call is TRBV9, the J call TRBJ2-1, with 9 bases identical to TRBD1. Per the germline V gene, CDR1 is SGDLS and CDR2 is YYNGEE. The CDR3 runs 18 residues. Trimming at V came to 0 bases and at J to 7 bases, leaving 14 bases not matched to a gene. In DNA form, the CDR3 reads TGTGCCAGCAGCGTAGGGACAGGGGTGCGCGGGGAACGTAATGAGCAGTTCTTC. This gives the protein CASSVGTGVRGERNEQFF. Combining the CDR3 with reference TRBV9 and TRBJ2-1 gives the whole variable domain DSGVTQTPKHLITATGQRVTLRCSPRSGDLSVYWYQQSLDQGLQFLIQYYNGEERAKGNILERFSAQQFPDLHSELNLSSLELGDSALYFCASSVGTGVRGERNEQFFGPGTRLTVL.

This chain links TRBV3-1 (or the pseudogene TRBV3-2) with TRBJ1-2; 7 nucleotides agree with TRBD1. V trimming: 4 bases; J trimming: 5 bases; junction bases outside the gene matches: 4. The CDR3 is 13 amino acids. Germline V lookup: CDR1 LGHDT, CDR2 YNNKEL (reference sequence). The CDR3 DNA reads as TGTGCCAGCAGCCCCTCGGGACAGTATGGCTACACCTTC. Translating it yields CASSPSGQYGYTF.

The V call is TRBV5-5, the J call TRBJ2-5; 13 bases match TRBD2. Trimming at V came to 1 base and at J to 5 bases, leaving 8 bases not matched to a gene. CDR1 and CDR2 from the germline V gene are SGHKS and YYEKEE (reference sequence). This CDR3 is 17 amino acids long. This chain's CDR3 is CASSLPPGLAGLETQYF. The CDR3 bases are TGTGCCAGCAGCTTGCCCCCGGGACTAGCGGGACTGGAGACCCAGTACTTC.

The rearrangement joins TRBV6-4 to TRBJ1-1; D gene ambiguous. The CDR3 totals 13 residues. Germline loops: CDR1 MRHNA, CDR2 SNTAGT. Trimming pared 5 bases from V and 9 bases from J, leaving 16 bases between. Here the CDR3 DNA reads TGTGCCAGCAGTCCGGATTCCGGGATAAAAGCTTTCTTT. It translates to CASSPDSGIKAFF.

The chain joins TRBV28 to TRBJ1-1; D is unresolved. V was clipped by 6 bases and J by 0 bases, with 8 bases between them. This CDR3 is built from 13 residues. Germline lookup yields CDR1 MDHEN and CDR2 SYDVKM. CDR3 sequence reads: CASRGVMNTEAFF. CDR3 coding DNA: TGTGCCAGCAGGGGAGTCATGAACACTGAAGCTTTCTTT.

The CDR3 reads CASTLSGGSETQYF. The CDR3 DNA follows: TGTGCCAGCACCTTGAGCGGGGGGTCGGAGACCCAGTACTTC. The chain carries TRBV6-6 and TRBJ2-5, with 9 bases matching TRBD2. The germline V gene has CDR1 MNHNY and CDR2 SVGAGI (reference sequence). Unmatched junction bases numbered 8, after V lost 7 bases and J lost 5 bases. CDR3 length: 14 residues.

V and J are TRBV2 and TRBJ1-1, with no clear D. Germline V CDR1 and CDR2: SNHLY, FYNNEI. The CDR3 consists of 13 residues. Trimming removed 5 bases at V and 1 base at J, with 8 bases between. The CDR3 loop reads CASSFGANTEAFF. The CDR3 bases are TGTGCCAGCAGTTTCGGAGCGAACACTGAAGCTTTCTTT.

This rearrangement joins TRBV2 to TRBJ2-5, with 9 nucleotides matching TRBD2. CDR1 and CDR2 from the germline V gene are SNHLY and FYNNEI. The V and J ends lost 5 bases and 6 bases, in that order; junction bases with no gene match: 4. The CDR3 sequence is 13 residues long. Here the CDR3 DNA reads TGTGCCAGCAGTTCTAGCGGGACGAAGACCCAGTACTTC. It codes for CASSSSGTKTQYF.

This chain connects TRBV6-4 to TRBJ2-3; 8 bases align to TRBD2. The CDR3 is 16 residues long. After removal of 3 bases from V and 1 base from J, the junction contained 6 bases not matched to a gene. From germline, CDR1 is MRHNA and CDR2 SNTAGT. The CDR3 DNA sequence: TGTGCCAGCAGTGAAACTAGCGGAGATGGCACAGATACGCAGTATTTT. This translates into CASSETSGDGTDTQYF.

The V and J genes are TRBV15 and TRBJ1-5, with D hard to call. Trimming left V 0 bases short and J 5 bases short, with 8 bases between. Per germline, CDR1 LNHNV and CDR2 YYDKDF (reference sequence). There are 14 residues in the CDR3. This CDR3 is CATSRDGEYQPQHF. CDR3 sequence (DNA): TGTGCCACCAGCAGAGATGGGGAGTATCAGCCCCAGCATTTT.